A single sample gave rise to the 30 T cell receptor beta chains below, sequenced in a study of cytomegalovirus exposure and HLA in healthy donors. Both 60 Vbeta primers and 13 Jbeta primers went into the PCR. The method was immunoSEQ multiplex PCR; TCRdb's version includes in-frame clones alone and lacks a portion of them. The sample has 240,000 or so clones, 81% seen once. The sample was PBMCs. The receptor source for this set is a woman aged 60 to 75 in good health and CMV-seropositive.

V is TRBV19 and J is TRBJ2-3; D perhaps matches TRBD2 (7 bases). CDR1 LNHDA and CDR2 SQIVND come from the germline V gene (reference sequence). The CDR3 runs to 17 residues. The V end was cut by 7 bases, the J end by 0 bases, with 20 bases between. The CDR3, as DNA: TGTGCCAGTACCCCGCGGGGAGGGGGAGTGAGCACAGATACGCAGTATTTT. Protein sequence: CASTPRGGGVSTDTQYF. The full variable domain, rest sourced from reference TRBV19 and TRBJ2-3, is DGGITQSPKYLFRKEGQNVTLSCEQNLNHDAMYWYRQDPGQGLRLIYYSQIVNDFQKGDIAEGYSVSREKKESFPLTVTSAQKNPTAFYLCASTPRGGGVSTDTQYFGPGTRLTVL.

The chain is built from TRBV5-1 and TRBJ1-1, with 10 nucleotides matching TRBD1. Looked up from germline, CDR1 is SGHRS and CDR2 is YFSETQ. This CDR3 contains 15 residues. The junction had 4 bases not matched to a gene; V was cut back by 5 bases and J by 0 bases. This chain's CDR3 is CASSGTGALNTEAFF. CDR3 coding DNA: TGCGCCAGCAGTGGGACAGGGGCCTTGAACACTGAAGCTTTCTTT.

There are a few counts of this clone. The chain couples TRBV28 to TRBJ2-3, with 9 bases fitting TRBD1. J lost 2 bases, V lost 10 bases, and 10 bases had no gene match. Germline-derived CDR1 and CDR2 are MDHEN and SYDVKM. The CDR3 extends over 15 amino acids. For the CDR3, the DNA is TGTGCCATCCATGGACAGGGGCTATCCACAGATACGCAGTATTTT. It translates to CAIHGQGLSTDTQYF.

The chain recombines TRBV5-6 with TRBJ1-2; the D is unclear. Trimming removed 0 bases from V and 4 bases from J, with 10 bases in between. CDR1 is SGHDT and CDR2 is YYEEEE in the germline V gene. The CDR3 covers 14 residues. In DNA, the CDR3 is TGTGCCAGCAGCTTGGGCGGGCAGCCCTATGGCTACACCTTC. The encoded protein is CASSLGGQPYGYTF.

Only one count was recorded for this clone. The chain joins TRBV10-3 to TRBJ2-5, with 9 bases that match TRBD2. CDR1 ENHRY and CDR2 SYGVKD come from the germline V gene. Trimming cost V 3 bases and J 4 bases; bases outside gene matches: 6. The CDR3 loop spans 15 amino acids. CDR3 residues: CAISEVAGVVETQYF. The CDR3 coding sequence is TGTGCCATCAGTGAAGTAGCGGGAGTGGTAGAGACCCAGTACTTC.

This rearrangement joins TRBV9 to TRBJ2-3; no firm D call. Germline V CDR1 and CDR2: SGDLS, YYNGEE. This CDR3 comprises 13 residues. V gave up 3 bases and J gave up 0 bases, with 5 bases separating them. CDR3 amino acids: CASSDKSTDTQYF. CDR3 nucleotide sequence: TGTGCCAGCAGCGACAAAAGCACAGATACGCAGTATTTT.

The chain is built from TRBV6-5 and TRBJ1-1; 9 nucleotides line up with TRBD1. V lost 8 bases, J lost 4 bases, and 8 bases stayed unmatched. CDR1 is MNHEY and CDR2 is SVGAGI in the germline V gene. The CDR3 has 14 residues. The CDR3 region has the DNA TGTGCCAGCCGTCCGGGACAGGGTGGCACTGAAGCTTTCTTT. Translating gives CASRPGQGGTEAFF.

This clone was recorded a few times. CDR3 DNA sequence: TGTGCCAGCAGTGAGAGGGACAGGGTTGGCCAGCCCCAGCATTTT. It encodes CASSERDRVGQPQHF. The V and J genes are TRBV2 and TRBJ1-5, with 9 bases matching TRBD1. J lost 7 bases, V lost 3 bases, and 7 bases had no gene match. Germline V lookup: CDR1 SNHLY, CDR2 FYNNEI. The CDR3 runs 15 residues.

The chain uses TRBV6-6 and TRBJ1-2, with D hard to call. This CDR3 has 15 amino acids. Deletions cut 0 bases from V and 6 bases from J, with 14 bases between. Germline CDR1 and CDR2: MNHNY and SVGAGI (reference sequence). DNA for the CDR3: TGTGCCAGCAGTTACTCCGATAAAAGGGAGGATGGCTACACCTTC. Amino acids: CASSYSDKREDGYTF.

The rearrangement joins TRBV4-1 to TRBJ2-1, with 9 bases that match TRBD2. V shed 3 bases, J shed 4 bases, and the junction held 10 bases outside the gene matches. CDR3 length equals 17 residues. Germline CDR1 MGHRA, CDR2 YSYEKL. The DNA of the CDR3 is TGCGCCAGCAGCCATCTTCACCCGGGACTAGCTTACAATGAGCAGTTCTTC. This translates into CASSHLHPGLAYNEQFF.

Concerning this clone: Other nucleotide sequences in the sample specify the same CDR3. The chain couples TRBV9 to TRBJ2-2; D gene uncertain. V lost 0 bases, J lost 3 bases, and 3 bases lay in between. This CDR3 has 13 amino acids. Germline V lookup: CDR1 SGDLS, CDR2 YYNGEE. The CDR3 DNA follows: TGTGCCAGCAGCGTAGCATACACCGGGGAGCTGTTTTTT. Translating gives CASSVAYTGELFF.

CDR3 nucleotides: TGTGCCAGCTCGACTAGCGGGGGTTACAATGAGCAGTTCTTC. Translation: CASSTSGGYNEQFF. This chain connects TRBV7-3 to TRBJ2-1; the match to TRBD2 covers 12 bases. V lost 8 bases and J lost 4; bases outside the gene matches: 3. This CDR3 has 14 residues. Germline lookup yields CDR1 SGHTA and CDR2 FQGTGA.

This clone was observed a handful of times. DNA of the CDR3: TGTGCCAGCAGCCATCGTGGACAAGTCCTGTTTTTT. Encoded protein: CASSHRGQVLFF. The chain is built from TRBV11-2 and TRBJ1-4, with D perhaps TRBD1 (5 bases). In germline, CDR1 is SGHAT, CDR2 FQNNGV. V lost 5 bases and J 14 bases, leaving 15 bases between the germline ends. The CDR3 spans 12 residues. Full variable domain (remainder filled in from reference TRBV11-2 and TRBJ1-4): EAGVAQSPRYKIIEKRQSVAFWCNPISGHATLYWYQQILGQGPKLLIQFQNNGVVDDSQLPKDRFSAERLKGVDSTLKIQPAKLEDSAVYLCASSHRGQVLFFGSGTQLSVL.

Only one count was recorded for this clone. The chain combines TRBV7-3 with TRBJ2-2; tentative D call: TRBD1 (5 bases). Germline CDR1 SGHTA, CDR2 FQGTGA. The V end lost 5 bases, the J end lost 1 base, and 11 bases lay between the germline ends. This CDR3 contains 15 residues. CDR3 sequence (DNA): TGTGCCAGCAGCCGGTCAGGGTTGAACACCGGGGAGCTGTTTTTT. This sequence encodes CASSRSGLNTGELFF.

This clone was seen a single time. The chain carries TRBV19 and TRBJ2-6, with 7 positions matching TRBD2. This CDR3 is built from 17 residues. V lost 11 bases and J lost 1; bases outside the gene matches: 14. The V gene's germline CDR1 is LNHDA and CDR2 SQIVND (reference sequence). In DNA, the CDR3 is TGTGCCCGCGCTAGCGGACTGAACCGATCTGGGGCCAACGTCCTGACTTTC. It codes for CARASGLNRSGANVLTF.

The chain combines TRBV6-5 with TRBJ2-1; TRBD1 agrees at 10 bases. V lost 6 bases and J lost 3; bases outside the gene matches: 5. CDR1 and CDR2 from the germline V gene are MNHEY and SVGAGI. This CDR3 is built from 15 residues. For the CDR3, the DNA is TGTGCCAGCAGACCCGACAGGGGGCTCTACAATGAGCAGTTCTTC. It encodes CASRPDRGLYNEQFF.

The gene calls are TRBV19 and TRBJ2-7; D is possibly TRBD1 (6 bases). Germline CDR1 reads LNHDA; CDR2 reads SQIVND (reference sequence). V shed 3 bases and J shed 2 bases, with 14 bases lying between them. This CDR3 is 15 amino acids long. CDR3 region: CASSISSDRTYEQYF. DNA for the CDR3: TGTGCCAGTAGTATCTCCTCGGACAGAACCTACGAGCAGTACTTC.

The rearrangement links TRBV5-1 to TRBJ1-3; a possible D gene is TRBD1 (5 bases). Trimming took 5 bases from V and 3 from J, leaving 12 bases between them. Germline V gene lookup returns CDR1 SGHRS and CDR2 YFSETQ. The CDR3 consists of 14 residues. The CDR3 loop reads CASSPGEHGNTIYF. The CDR3 DNA follows: TGCGCCAGCAGTCCGGGGGAGCATGGAAACACCATATATTTT.

This chain connects TRBV28 to TRBJ1-2; D is unclear. CDR3 length: 15 amino acids. The germline CDR1 and CDR2 sequences are MDHEN and SYDVKM. Between the trimmed V and J ends, which lost 0 bases and 7 bases, there was a span of 15 bases. The CDR3 DNA reads as TGTGCCAGCAGTTTATGGAATGAGAGGGCTGCTGGCTACACCTTC. The encoded protein is CASSLWNERAAGYTF.

The chain joins TRBV2 to TRBJ2-5, with TRBD1 identical over 7 bases. The CDR3 covers 15 residues. CDR1 and CDR2 (germline): SNHLY, FYNNEI. The V and J ends lost 6 bases and 2 bases, in that order; junction bases with no gene match: 9. The CDR3 spells CASRDPGQLQETQYF. CDR3 DNA: TGTGCCAGCAGAGATCCGGGACAGTTACAAGAGACCCAGTACTTC.

The J gene is TRBJ2-3, the V gene TRBV29-1; 8 bases match TRBD1. The CDR3 totals 13 residues. CDR1 and CDR2 from the germline V gene are SQVTM and ANQGSEA. The V and J ends lost 6 bases and 2 bases, in that order; junction bases with no gene match: 4. CDR3 nucleotides: TGCAGCGTCAGGGGGCGAAACACAGATACGCAGTATTTT. This gives the protein CSVRGRNTDTQYF.

V and J are TRBV7-6 and TRBJ2-3; 10 bases fit TRBD2. The V segment lost 5 bases and the J segment 0 bases; nucleotides outside the gene matches: 11. From germline, CDR1 is SGHVS and CDR2 FNYEAQ. CDR3 size: 18 residues. The CDR3: CASSRSPGLAISTDTQYF. The CDR3 DNA sequence: TGTGCCAGCAGCCGTTCGCCGGGACTAGCGATTAGCACAGATACGCAGTATTTT. The whole variable domain, remainder taken from reference TRBV7-6 and TRBJ2-3, is GAGVSQSPRYKVTKRGQDVALRCDPISGHVSLYWYRQALGQGPEFLTYFNYEAQQDKSGLPNDRFSAERPEGSISTLTIQRTEQRDSAMYRCASSRSPGLAISTDTQYFGPGTRLTVL.

J is TRBJ2-5 and V is TRBV28, with unresolved D. This CDR3 is 13 amino acids long. The germline CDR1 and CDR2 sequences are MDHEN and SYDVKM. Deletions cut 1 base from V and 3 bases from J, with 6 bases between. The DNA of the CDR3 is TGTGCCAGCAGTTTATCTGTCGAAGAGACCCAGTACTTC. It yields the protein CASSLSVEETQYF.

This clone showed up just once. The chain links TRBV6-5 to TRBJ2-5; 9 nucleotides agree with TRBD1. Germline lookup yields CDR1 MNHEY and CDR2 SVGAGI. V lost 0 bases and J lost 6; bases outside the gene matches: 5. The length of the CDR3 is 15 residues. The CDR3 DNA follows: TGTGCCAGCAGTTACTCGAGGACAGGGGCCAAGACCCAGTACTTC. Amino acid sequence: CASSYSRTGAKTQYF.

The rearrangement uses TRBV5-1 and TRBJ2-3; D perhaps matches TRBD2 (5 bases). This CDR3 region has 15 residues. Germline V gives CDR1 SGHRS, CDR2 YFSETQ. V was clipped by 4 bases and J by 3 bases, with 15 bases between them. The CDR3 sequence is CASSRAVEGTDTQYF. CDR3 sequence (DNA): TGCGCCAGCAGCCGGGCCGTCGAGGGTACAGATACGCAGTATTTT. The full variable domain, with the rest looked up from reference TRBV5-1 and TRBJ2-3, is KAGVTQTPRYLIKTRGQQVTLSCSPISGHRSVSWYQQTPGQGLQFLFEYFSETQRNKGNFPGRFSGRQFSNSRSEMNVSTLELGDSALYLCASSRAVEGTDTQYFGPGTRLTVL.

The rearrangement links TRBV6-1 to TRBJ2-7; D remains unclear. Trimming took 6 bases from V and 3 from J, leaving 6 bases between them. There are 11 residues in the CDR3. Germline V lookup: CDR1 MNHNS, CDR2 SASEGT. The CDR3 loop is CASSQIYEQYF. Here the CDR3 DNA reads TGTGCCAGCAGCCAAATCTACGAGCAGTACTTC.

Comment on this clone: A much more abundant neighbour one base away suggests this may be a read error. Other nucleotide sequences from this sample produce the same CDR3. V gene TRBV4-1 combines with J gene TRBJ2-7; D unclear. CDR1 MGHRA and CDR2 YSYEKL come from the germline V gene. The V end lost 4 bases, the J end lost 3 bases, and 10 bases lay between the germline ends. This CDR3 has 13 residues. The CDR3 nucleotides are TGCGCCAGCAGCCTTAACGGGTACTACGAGCAGTACTTC. This gives the protein CASSLNGYYEQYF.

The chain uses TRBV28 and TRBJ1-3; unclear D gene. The CDR3 extends over 15 amino acids. From germline, CDR1 is MDHEN and CDR2 SYDVKM. V shed 4 bases and J shed 0 bases, with 10 bases lying between them. In DNA form, the CDR3 reads TGTGCCAGCAGTTCGACATTCGACTCTGGAAACACCATATATTTT. It codes for CASSSTFDSGNTIYF.

This clone was detected only a few times. J is TRBJ1-1 and V is TRBV10-3; no clear D. The CDR3 is made up of 15 amino acids. Germline V gene data show CDR1 as ENHRY and CDR2 as SYGVKD. Trimming left V 0 bases short and J 2 bases short, with 10 bases between. The CDR3: CAISESRGGNTEAFF. In DNA, the CDR3 is TGTGCCATCAGTGAGTCTCGGGGTGGAAACACTGAAGCTTTCTTT.

V usage is TRBV6-1 and J usage is TRBJ1-5, with a possible D match to TRBD1 (5 bases). The CDR3 is 14 amino acids. Trimming left V 6 bases short and J 7 bases short, with 16 bases between. In germline, CDR1 is MNHNS, CDR2 SASEGT. CDR3 sequence reads: CASRFAGGEQPQHF. The CDR3 nucleotides are TGTGCCAGCAGATTCGCCGGGGGGGAACAGCCCCAGCATTTT.